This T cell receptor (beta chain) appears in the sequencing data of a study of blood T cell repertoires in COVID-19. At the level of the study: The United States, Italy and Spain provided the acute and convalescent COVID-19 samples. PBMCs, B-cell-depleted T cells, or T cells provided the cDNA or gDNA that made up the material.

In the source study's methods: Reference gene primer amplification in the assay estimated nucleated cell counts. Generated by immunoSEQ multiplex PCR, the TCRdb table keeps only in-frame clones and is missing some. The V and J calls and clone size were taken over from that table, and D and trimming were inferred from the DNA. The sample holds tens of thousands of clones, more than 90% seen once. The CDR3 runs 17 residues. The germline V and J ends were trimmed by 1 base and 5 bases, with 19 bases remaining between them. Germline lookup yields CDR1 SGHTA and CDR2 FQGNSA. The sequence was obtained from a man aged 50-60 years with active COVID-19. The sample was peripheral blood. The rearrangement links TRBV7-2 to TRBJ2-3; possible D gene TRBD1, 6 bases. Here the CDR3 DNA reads TGTGCCAGCAGCTTAGGCACCGGGACACCTACGGGAGATACGCAGTATTTT. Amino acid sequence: CASSLGTGTPTGDTQYF.